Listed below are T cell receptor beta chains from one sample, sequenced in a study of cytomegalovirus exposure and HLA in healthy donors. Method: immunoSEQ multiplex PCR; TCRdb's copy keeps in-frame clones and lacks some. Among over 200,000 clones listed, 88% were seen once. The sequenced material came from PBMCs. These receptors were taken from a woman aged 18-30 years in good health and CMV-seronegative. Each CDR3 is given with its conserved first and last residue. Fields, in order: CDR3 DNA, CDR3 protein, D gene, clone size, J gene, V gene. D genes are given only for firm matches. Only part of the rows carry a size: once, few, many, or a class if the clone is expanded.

DNA: TGCGCCAGCAGCCCGGGACTAGCGGGACCTACGAACACCGGGGAGCTGTTTTTT
CDR3: CASSPGLAGPTNTGELFF
D: TRBD2
size: .
J: TRBJ2-2
V: TRBV5-1

DNA: TGTGCCAGCAGCCGCCGACAGGGAAGGGATCAGCCCCAGCATTTT
CDR3: CASSRRQGRDQPQHF
D: TRBD1
size: .
J: TRBJ1-5
V: TRBV4-2

DNA: TGTGCCAGCAGTATGGGGTGGCGGGTAGAAGCTTTCTTT
CDR3: CASSMGWRVEAFF
D: .
size: .
J: TRBJ1-1
V: TRBV2

DNA: TGTGCCAGCAGCATCAAGAGACAGGGTCAGTACTTC
CDR3: CASSIKRQGQYF
D: TRBD1
size: once
J: TRBJ2-7
V: TRBV2

DNA: TGCGCCAGCAGTCAAGCCATTAAACCGAGCGGAACCTACGAGCAGTACTTC
CDR3: CASSQAIKPSGTYEQYF
D: .
size: .
J: TRBJ2-7
V: TRBV23-1

DNA: TGTGCCAGCAGCGTCAGACGGGTGTCGGCGGGCTACGAGCAGTACTTC
CDR3: CASSVRRVSAGYEQYF
D: .
size: .
J: TRBJ2-7
V: TRBV7-8

DNA: TGTGCCAGTGGGGGGAACTATGGCTACACCTTC
CDR3: CASGGNYGYTF
D: .
size: .
J: TRBJ1-2
V: TRBV19

DNA: TGTGCCAGGACCGGGACAGGGGTCGAAGGCTACACCTTC
CDR3: CARTGTGVEGYTF
D: TRBD1
size: once
J: TRBJ1-2
V: TRBV14

DNA: TGTGCCAGCAGCCCTTGGACAGGGGCCCAAGAGACCCAGTACTTC
CDR3: CASSPWTGAQETQYF
D: TRBD1
size: .
J: TRBJ2-5
V: TRBV14

DNA: TGTGCCAGAAGCTTCCCTCGTAGACAGGGGTACGAGCAGTACTTC
CDR3: CARSFPRRQGYEQYF
D: TRBD1
size: once
J: TRBJ2-7
V: TRBV5-3

DNA: TGTGCCAGCAGTTCAGAGGGGGTCTCTAACAATGAGCAGTTCTTC
CDR3: CASSSEGVSNNEQFF
D: .
size: .
J: TRBJ2-1
V: TRBV28

DNA: TGTGCCAGCAGCTTAGATCCTGGGCTAGCGGGAGAATACGAGCAGTACTTC
CDR3: CASSLDPGLAGEYEQYF
D: TRBD2
size: .
J: TRBJ2-7
V: TRBV11-2